Below, one T cell receptor (beta chain) is given with its context. One end of the junction varies from germline; a read error may be responsible. The data stem from a study of cytomegalovirus exposure and HLA in healthy donors. In germline, CDR1 is GTSNPN, CDR2 SVGIG (reference sequence). This CDR3 is 14 amino acids long. Primers for the PCR totalled 60 Vbeta and 13 Jbeta. Measured with immunoSEQ multiplex PCR; TCRdb has only the in-frame clones, and not every one. The repertoire holds 75,000 to 90,000 clones, with roughly 80% as singletons. The clonotype comes from a human donor in good health. Sequenced: PBMCs. The V call is TRBV30, the J call TRBJ1-2, with a tentative D call TRBD1 (5 bases). The CDR3 region has the DNA TGTGCCTGGAGTGCGGGAGGGGCCAGCTATGGCTACCCCTTC. Amino acid sequence: CAWSAGGASYGYPF.